These T cell receptor beta chains were read from a single sample in a study of shared clonotypes between healthy human individuals. Produced via immunoSEQ multiplex PCR; TCRdb's table is partial and in-frame only. The data show about 330,000 clones, 74% seen once. What was sequenced was memory CD4+ T cells sorted from blood. These receptors were taken from a young man in good health. The CDR3 runs from the conserved cysteine through the conserved F or W. The order of the fields is clone size, CDR3 length, D gene, V gene, J gene, CDR3 DNA, CDR3 protein. A D gene is named only where the DNA matches it firmly. Clone size is not always given. Where it is, it says once, few, many or a class for expanded clones.

abundance: -; len: 15; d_gene: -; v_gene: TRBV28; j_gene: TRBJ1-2; CDR3nt: TGTGCCAGCAGTTTAACATCAGGGGTTGTCTATGGCTACACCTTC; CDR3aa: CASSLTSGVVYGYTF
abundance: -; len: 15; d_gene: -; v_gene: TRBV6-5; j_gene: TRBJ2-1; CDR3nt: TGTGCCAGCAGAAAAGCGGATGTCTCCTACAATGAGCAGTTCTTC; CDR3aa: CASRKADVSYNEQFF
abundance: -; len: 17; d_gene: -; v_gene: TRBV5-1; j_gene: TRBJ2-3; CDR3nt: TGCGCCAGCAGCCCCGGTCAGGGTATGAAATTCACAGATACGCAGTATTTT; CDR3aa: CASSPGQGMKFTDTQYF
abundance: few; len: 14; d_gene: -; v_gene: TRBV5-8; j_gene: TRBJ1-3; CDR3nt: TGTGCCAGCAGAGCACGGGGCCTTGGAGACACCATATATTTT; CDR3aa: CASRARGLGDTIYF
abundance: -; len: 14; d_gene: -; v_gene: TRBV5-1; j_gene: TRBJ2-2; CDR3nt: TGCGCCAGCAGCTGGAGCAGAGACACCGGGGAGCTGTTTTTT; CDR3aa: CASSWSRDTGELFF
abundance: -; len: 16; d_gene: -; v_gene: TRBV28; j_gene: TRBJ1-5; CDR3nt: TGTGCCAGCACCTTAAGGGGGGCAGGTAGCAATCAGCCCCAGCATTTT; CDR3aa: CASTLRGAGSNQPQHF
abundance: -; len: 13; d_gene: -; v_gene: TRBV29-1; j_gene: TRBJ1-1; CDR3nt: TGCAGCGTGGTGATTGGGGTGAACACTGAAGCTTTCTTT; CDR3aa: CSVVIGVNTEAFF
abundance: -; len: 13; d_gene: TRBD2; v_gene: TRBV18; j_gene: TRBJ2-7; CDR3nt: TGTGCCAGCTCCCCAGGCGGGAGCTACGAGCAGTACTTC; CDR3aa: CASSPGGSYEQYF
abundance: -; len: 13; d_gene: -; v_gene: TRBV29-1; j_gene: TRBJ2-3; CDR3nt: TGCAGCGTTGAAGGGAGATACACAGATACGCAGTATTTT; CDR3aa: CSVEGRYTDTQYF
abundance: -; len: 17; d_gene: -; v_gene: TRBV27; j_gene: TRBJ2-5; CDR3nt: TGTGCCAGCAGTTTGGAGGGGGCGAGGTGGGAAGGAGAGACCCAGTACTTC; CDR3aa: CASSLEGARWEGETQYF
abundance: few; len: 13; d_gene: -; v_gene: TRBV30; j_gene: TRBJ2-2; CDR3nt: TGTGCCTGGACTGACAGGAGTTCCGGGGAGCTGTTTTTT; CDR3aa: CAWTDRSSGELFF
abundance: -; len: 13; d_gene: -; v_gene: TRBV7-9; j_gene: TRBJ2-5; CDR3nt: TGTGCCAGCAGCCGCCGGGACTCCGAGCCCCAGTACTTC; CDR3aa: CASSRRDSEPQYF
abundance: many; len: 15; d_gene: TRBD2; v_gene: TRBV4-1; j_gene: TRBJ2-7; CDR3nt: TGCGCCAGCAGCCAACCGACTAGCGGGAGGAACGAGCAGTACTTC; CDR3aa: CASSQPTSGRNEQYF
abundance: few; len: 14; d_gene: -; v_gene: TRBV4-3; j_gene: TRBJ1-2; CDR3nt: TGCGCCAGCAGCCAAGAAGTAGGGGGGCGCGGTTACACCTTC; CDR3aa: CASSQEVGGRGYTF
abundance: -; len: 14; d_gene: -; v_gene: TRBV7-9; j_gene: TRBJ1-2; CDR3nt: TGTGCCAGCAGCTTAGCGAACACCGTTTCTGGCTACACCTTC; CDR3aa: CASSLANTVSGYTF
abundance: -; len: 12; d_gene: -; v_gene: TRBV7-2; j_gene: TRBJ1-3; CDR3nt: TGTGCCAGCAGCCCCGGTACTGGCACCATATATTTT; CDR3aa: CASSPGTGTIYF
abundance: once; len: 13; d_gene: -; v_gene: TRBV7-2; j_gene: TRBJ1-1; CDR3nt: TGTGCCAGCAGCCGACAGCAGAACACTGAAGCTTTCTTT; CDR3aa: CASSRQQNTEAFF
abundance: -; len: 16; d_gene: TRBD1; v_gene: TRBV30; j_gene: TRBJ2-1; CDR3nt: TGTGCCTGGAGTGAACCACAGGGGGCGGACAGGCGTCGGCAGTTCTTC; CDR3aa: CAWSEPQGADRRRQFF
abundance: -; len: 12; d_gene: -; v_gene: TRBV28; j_gene: TRBJ2-5; CDR3nt: TGTGCCAGCAGTTTATCGGATGGGACCCAGTACTTC; CDR3aa: CASSLSDGTQYF
abundance: -; len: 14; d_gene: -; v_gene: TRBV5-4; j_gene: TRBJ1-1; CDR3nt: TGTGCCAGCAGCGAGAAACAGGTTTGGACTGAAGCTTTCTTT; CDR3aa: CASSEKQVWTEAFF
abundance: -; len: 13; d_gene: -; v_gene: TRBV11-2; j_gene: TRBJ2-7; CDR3nt: TGTGCCAGCAGCTTACTTTACCGGGCCGCCCCAAACTTC; CDR3aa: CASSLLYRAAPNF
abundance: -; len: 14; d_gene: TRBD1; v_gene: TRBV5-1; j_gene: TRBJ1-2; CDR3nt: TGCGCCAGCAGCCCCGTGACAGGGAACTATGGCTACACCTTC; CDR3aa: CASSPVTGNYGYTF
abundance: few; len: 13; d_gene: -; v_gene: TRBV6-1; j_gene: TRBJ2-1; CDR3nt: TGTGCCAGCAGTGGACGACACAGCAATGAGCAGTTCTTC; CDR3aa: CASSGRHSNEQFF
abundance: -; len: 13; d_gene: TRBD2; v_gene: TRBV2; j_gene: TRBJ2-3; CDR3nt: TGTGCCAGCAAGGGGGAGCGGGAGCGCCCGCAGTATTTT; CDR3aa: CASKGERERPQYF
abundance: -; len: 11; d_gene: -; v_gene: TRBV6-5; j_gene: TRBJ2-2; CDR3nt: TGTGCCAGCAGCATTAATGGGGAGCTGTTTTTT; CDR3aa: CASSINGELFF
abundance: -; len: 15; d_gene: TRBD1; v_gene: TRBV5-1; j_gene: TRBJ2-7; CDR3nt: TGCGCCAGCAGCAGCGACAGGGGGGTCTCTAGGAGTAAGTACTTC; CDR3aa: CASSSDRGVSRSKYF
abundance: -; len: 15; d_gene: TRBD1; v_gene: TRBV5-1; j_gene: TRBJ2-3; CDR3nt: TGCGCCAGCAGTTCCGGGACAGGGGTTGGGGATACGCAGTATTTT; CDR3aa: CASSSGTGVGDTQYF
abundance: -; len: 16; d_gene: TRBD1; v_gene: TRBV5-1; j_gene: TRBJ1-2; CDR3nt: TGCGCCAGCAGCCCAGGGGGCCTAAGGGGTGACTATGGCTACACCTTC; CDR3aa: CASSPGGLRGDYGYTF
abundance: -; len: 15; d_gene: TRBD2; v_gene: TRBV5-1; j_gene: TRBJ2-3; CDR3nt: TGCGCCAGCAGAACCGGGACTAGCGGCACACATACGCAGTATTTT; CDR3aa: CASRTGTSGTHTQYF
abundance: -; len: 15; d_gene: TRBD1; v_gene: TRBV6-6; j_gene: TRBJ1-2; CDR3nt: TGTGCCAGCAGTACCGGACAGGGGATCAACTATGGCTACACCTTC; CDR3aa: CASSTGQGINYGYTF
abundance: -; len: 14; d_gene: -; v_gene: TRBV7-2; j_gene: TRBJ1-1; CDR3nt: TGTGCCAGCAGCTTAAGGCCCGCAGAATCTGAAGCTTTCTTT; CDR3aa: CASSLRPAESEAFF
abundance: -; len: 13; d_gene: TRBD2; v_gene: TRBV10-3; j_gene: TRBJ2-5; CDR3nt: TGTGCCATCGGGCTAGCGGTCCAAGAGACCCAGTACTTC; CDR3aa: CAIGLAVQETQYF
abundance: -; len: 15; d_gene: TRBD1; v_gene: TRBV5-4; j_gene: TRBJ2-2; CDR3nt: TGTGCCAGCAGCCAAACACAGGGGGCGCCCGGGGAGCTGTTTTTT; CDR3aa: CASSQTQGAPGELFF